In its sample, the clone carrying this TCR beta chain was seen once. Its antigen remains unknown. CDR3 size: 15 residues. Deletions cut 4 bases from V and 0 bases from J, with 10 bases between. Germline CDR1 SGDLS, CDR2 YYNGEE. The repertoire was sequenced with immunoSEQ multiplex PCR; TCRdb's copy has only in-frame clones and lacks some. The sample carries about 98,000 clones, roughly nine tenths recorded once. These data come from a study of cytomegalovirus exposure and HLA in healthy donors. At the level of the study: The roughly 670 first-cohort repertoires and the approximately 110 validation repertoires shared the same platform, a later analysis reported. Study findings and constraints: The study listed approximately 170 cytomegalovirus-associated TCR beta chains.

This chain links TRBV9 with TRBJ1-4; D gene uncertain. The clonotype comes from a man between 18 and 35 years old in good health and CMV-seropositive. The sequenced sample consisted of PBMCs. CDR3 nucleotide sequence: TGTGCCAGCAGCCCAAATGGAGCAACTAATGAAAAACTGTTTTTT. It specifies CASSPNGATNEKLFF.